The 11 T cell receptor beta chains reported below all come from one sample, sequenced in a study of T cell responses to AZD1222 COVID-19 vaccine. The repertoire was sequenced with immunoSEQ multiplex PCR; TCRdb's copy has only in-frame clones and lacks some. The sample consists of roughly 130,000 clones, more than 85% of them appearing once. The sample consisted of peripheral blood, taken 28 days after the second AZD1222 dose. The receptors were sampled from an adult who received the AZD1222 COVID-19 vaccine.

Note on this clone: Other DNA sequences within the sample encode an identical CDR3. The rearrangement uses TRBV7-9 and TRBJ1-3, with D perhaps matching TRBD1 (6 bases). The V end was cut by 5 bases, the J end by 0 bases, with 11 bases between. The CDR3 is 15 amino acids. The V gene's germline CDR1 is SEHNR and CDR2 FQNEAQ (reference sequence). In DNA form, the CDR3 reads TGTGCCAGCAGCCCCAGGGGAAGCTCTGGAAACACCATATATTTT. Translation: CASSPRGSSGNTIYF.

The V and J genes are TRBV5-1 and TRBJ1-1; maybe TRBD1 (6 bases). Germline V gene data show CDR1 as SGHRS and CDR2 as YFSETQ. The length of the CDR3 is 15 residues. V was shortened by 4 bases and J by 11 bases, with 24 bases between the two germline ends. The CDR3 is CASSIRGHGDGGAFF. CDR3 nucleotides: TGCGCCAGCAGCATCCGGGGACACGGGGATGGAGGTGCTTTCTTT.

The rearrangement joins TRBV4-1 to TRBJ1-2; D not resolved. The CDR3 has 14 amino acids. V was trimmed by 0 bases and J by 4 bases, leaving 9 bases between them. From germline, CDR1 is MGHRA and CDR2 YSYEKL. The CDR3 region has the DNA TGCGCCAGCAGCCAAGATTGGGGTGGCTATGGCTACACCTTC. It encodes CASSQDWGGYGYTF.

The CDR3 reads CASSIAGGNTIYF. As DNA, the CDR3 is TGTGCCAGCAGTATAGCAGGAGGAAACACCATATATTTT. The chain is built from TRBV6-5 and TRBJ1-3; D is ambiguous. Germline values: CDR1 MNHEY, CDR2 SVGAGI. The CDR3 loop spans 13 amino acids. Trimming left V 5 bases short and J 4 bases short, with 9 bases between.

This sequence joins TRBV28 and TRBJ1-6; D is uncertain. CDR1 MDHEN and CDR2 SYDVKM come from the germline V gene. Trimming cost V 6 bases and J 5 bases, with 14 bases left between them. The CDR3 length is 15 residues. The CDR3 DNA follows: TGTGCCAGCAGCCCCTTCCAAGCAGATAATTCACCCCTCCACTTT. Translated: CASSPFQADNSPLHF.

J is TRBJ2-3 and V is TRBV5-4; tentatively, D is TRBD1 (5 bases). The CDR3 spans 14 residues. V was trimmed by 1 base and J by 11 bases, leaving 17 bases between them. Germline CDR1 SGHNT, CDR2 YYREEE (reference sequence). For the CDR3, the DNA is TGTGCCAGCAGCTTGCAGGATTGGGGCGGTGGGCAGTATTTT. This sequence encodes CASSLQDWGGGQYF.

J is TRBJ1-1 and V is TRBV4-1, with 7 positions matching TRBD1. V was clipped by 4 bases and J by 1 base; unmatched bases: 6. In germline, CDR1 is MGHRA, CDR2 YSYEKL. This CDR3 is built from 15 residues. This chain's CDR3 is CASSPGYRGNTEAFF. In nucleotides, the CDR3 is TGCGCCAGCAGCCCGGGCTACAGGGGGAACACTGAAGCTTTCTTT.

This clone was found once. The V and J genes are TRBV11-3 and TRBJ1-5, with unresolved D. Germline CDR1 SGHNT, CDR2 YENEEA. Trimming left V 5 bases short and J 4 bases short, with 12 bases between. CDR3 length: 14 residues. The CDR3 loop reads CASSVTFVNQPQHF. The DNA of the CDR3 is TGTGCCAGCAGCGTAACCTTCGTAAATCAGCCCCAGCATTTT.

The V gene is TRBV5-1, the J gene TRBJ1-3, with D maybe TRBD1 (5 bases). This CDR3 has 16 amino acids. Germline CDR1 reads SGHRS; CDR2 reads YFSETQ. Trimming removed 2 bases from V and 4 bases from J, with 16 bases in between. This CDR3 is CASSFSGTKYGNTIYF. The DNA for the CDR3 is TGCGCCAGCAGCTTCTCAGGGACCAAATACGGAAACACCATATATTTT.

Comments on this clone: Other DNA variants within this sample encode the same CDR3. The chain recombines TRBV12-3 or TRBV12-4 with TRBJ1-2; D unclear. The CDR3 has 12 residues. V was trimmed by 1 base and J by 2 bases, leaving 2 bases between them. This CDR3 is CASSLGNYGYTF. The CDR3 DNA sequence: TGTGCCAGCAGTTTAGGGAACTATGGCTACACCTTC.

As DNA, the CDR3 is TGTGCCAGCAGTTCGGTCAGCGAATATAGCAATCAGCCCCAGCATTTT. Its protein product is CASSSVSEYSNQPQHF. The chain is built from TRBV28 and TRBJ1-5; D gene unclear. The CDR3 is 16 amino acids. Germline-derived CDR1 and CDR2 are MDHEN and SYDVKM. Trimming removed 4 bases from V and 0 bases from J, with 13 bases in between. Looking up the rest from reference TRBV28 and TRBJ1-5 gives the full variable domain: DVKVTQSSRYLVKRTGEKVFLECVQDMDHENMFWYRQDPGLGLRLIYFSYDVKMKEKGDIPEGYSVSREKKERFSLILESASTNQTSMYLCASSSVSEYSNQPQHFGDGTRLSIL.